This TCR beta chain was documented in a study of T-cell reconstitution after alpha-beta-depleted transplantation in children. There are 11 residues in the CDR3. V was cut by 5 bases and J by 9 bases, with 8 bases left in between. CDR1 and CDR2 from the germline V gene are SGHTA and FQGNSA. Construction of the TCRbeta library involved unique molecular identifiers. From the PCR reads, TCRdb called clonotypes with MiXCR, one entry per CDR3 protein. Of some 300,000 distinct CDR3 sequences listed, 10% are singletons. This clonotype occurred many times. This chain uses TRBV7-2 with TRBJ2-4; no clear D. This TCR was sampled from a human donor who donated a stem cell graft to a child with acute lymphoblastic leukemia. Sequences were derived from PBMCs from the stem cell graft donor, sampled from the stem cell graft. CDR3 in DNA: TGTGCCAGCAGCGCCCAGAGCATTCAGTACTTC. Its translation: CASSAQSIQYF.